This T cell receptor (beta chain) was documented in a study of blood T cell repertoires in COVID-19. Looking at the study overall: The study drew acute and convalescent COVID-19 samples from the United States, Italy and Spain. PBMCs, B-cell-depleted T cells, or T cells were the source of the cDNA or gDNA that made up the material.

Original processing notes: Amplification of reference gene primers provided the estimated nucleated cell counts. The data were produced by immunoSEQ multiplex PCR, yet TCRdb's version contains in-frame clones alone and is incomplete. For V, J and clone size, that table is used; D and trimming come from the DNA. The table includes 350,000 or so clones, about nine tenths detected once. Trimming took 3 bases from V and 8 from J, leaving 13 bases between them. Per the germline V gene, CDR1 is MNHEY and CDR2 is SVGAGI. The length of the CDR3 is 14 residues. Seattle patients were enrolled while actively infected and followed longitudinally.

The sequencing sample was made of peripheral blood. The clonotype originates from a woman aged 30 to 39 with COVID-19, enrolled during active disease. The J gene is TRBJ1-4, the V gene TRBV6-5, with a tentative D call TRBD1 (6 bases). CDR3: CASSYQQGGEKLFF. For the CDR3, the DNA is TGTGCCAGCAGTTATCAACAGGGTGGCGAAAAACTGTTTTTT.